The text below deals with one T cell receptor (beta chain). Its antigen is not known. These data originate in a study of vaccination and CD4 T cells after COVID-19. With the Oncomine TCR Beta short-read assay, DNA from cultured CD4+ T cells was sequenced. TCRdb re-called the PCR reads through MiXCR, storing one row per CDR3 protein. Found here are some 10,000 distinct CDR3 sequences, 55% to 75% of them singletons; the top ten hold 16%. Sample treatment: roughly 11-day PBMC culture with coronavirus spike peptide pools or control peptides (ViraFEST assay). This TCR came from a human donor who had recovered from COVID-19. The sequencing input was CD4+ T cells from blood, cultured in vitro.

CDR3 nucleotide sequence: TGTGCCAGCAGCGAGACTAGCGGGATCACAGATACGCAGTATTTT. It specifies CASSETSGITDTQYF. The V call is TRBV9, the J call TRBJ2-3; 11 positions match TRBD2. The CDR3 is made up of 15 amino acids. V shed 3 bases, J shed 2 bases, and the junction held 2 bases outside the gene matches. The germline V gene encodes CDR1 SGDLS and CDR2 YYNGEE.